The 3 T cell receptor beta chains reported below all come from one sample, sequenced in a study of blood T cell repertoires in COVID-19. Produced via immunoSEQ multiplex PCR; TCRdb's table is partial and in-frame only. The sample carries under 100,000 clones, around 85% recorded once. Sequenced material: peripheral blood. The receptors derive from an elderly man with active or convalescent COVID-19.

The chain employs TRBV11-2 and TRBJ2-3; tentative D call: TRBD1 (5 bases). The ends were cut back, 2 bases at V and 5 bases at J, with 11 bases in the middle. CDR1 SGHAT and CDR2 FQNNGV come from the germline V gene. The CDR3 length is 14 residues. This chain's CDR3 is CASSLRDRKDTQYF. The DNA of the CDR3 is TGTGCCAGCAGCTTACGAGACAGAAAAGATACGCAGTATTTT.

This clone was observed a single time. The rearrangement links TRBV5-1 to TRBJ1-1; D is uncertain. Germline loops: CDR1 SGHRS, CDR2 YFSETQ. This CDR3 region has 15 residues. Deletions cut 4 bases from V and 3 bases from J, with 16 bases between. CDR3 in DNA: TGCGCCAGCAGCCTGGACCCTACTCGAGACACTGAAGCTTTCTTT. It codes for CASSLDPTRDTEAFF.

This chain links TRBV7-6 with TRBJ1-3; D is uncertain. Trimming took 1 base from V and 0 from J, leaving 7 bases between them. Germline CDR1 and CDR2: SGHVS and FNYEAQ. CDR3 length equals 15 residues. Here the CDR3 DNA reads TGTGCCAGCAGCTTAGACACAAGCTCTGGAAACACCATATATTTT. Its translation is CASSLDTSSGNTIYF.